The next 27 T cell receptor beta chains were all read from a single sample in a study of blood T cell repertoires in COVID-19. This table comes from immunoSEQ multiplex PCR, and its TCRdb copy is limited to in-frame clones, with some not included. Among tens of thousands of clones, 86% were seen once, and the ten largest hold about a fifth. The source material was peripheral blood. The receptor set was obtained from a woman older than 75 in a cohort sampled during active or convalescent COVID-19.

This clone has only a few counts. The rearrangement uses TRBV30 and TRBJ2-3, with 9 bases lining up with TRBD2. V trimming: 2 bases; J trimming: 9 bases; junction bases outside the gene matches: 9. Per the germline V gene, CDR1 is GTSNPN and CDR2 is SVGIG (reference sequence). The CDR3 has 14 amino acids. The CDR3 nucleotides read TGTGCCTGGAGTCCGCGACTAGCGGTAGACACGCAGTATTTT. Translated: CAWSPRLAVDTQYF.

The rearrangement links TRBV5-4 to TRBJ2-7; 8 bases map to TRBD1. The CDR3 runs to 13 residues. Germline CDR1 reads SGHNT; CDR2 reads YYREEE (reference sequence). V lost 5 bases and J lost 1; bases outside the gene matches: 2. This chain's CDR3 is CASRGQGSYEQYF. The CDR3 nucleotides read TGTGCCAGCAGAGGACAGGGTTCCTACGAGCAGTACTTC. Supplemented by reference TRBV5-4 and TRBJ2-7, the full variable domain reads ETGVTQSPTHLIKTRGQQVTLRCSSQSGHNTVSWYQQALGQGPQFIFQYYREEENGRGNFPPRFSGLQFPNYSSELNVNALELDDSALYLCASRGQGSYEQYFGPGTRLTVT.

The chain has TRBV10-3 and TRBJ1-2; tentatively, D is TRBD1 (6 bases). With 7 bases removed from V and 3 bases from J, the gap between germline ends came to 12 bases. CDR1 is ENHRY and CDR2 is SYGVKD in the germline V gene. The CDR3 is 13 residues long. The CDR3 loop reads CAITTGLDYGYTF. The CDR3 coding sequence is TGTGCCATCACAACAGGGTTGGACTATGGCTACACCTTC.

The chain employs TRBV5-4 and TRBJ2-1; TRBD2 matches at 8 bases. V gave up 4 bases and J gave up 8 bases; unmatched junction bases: 5. The CDR3 sequence is 13 residues long. Looked up from germline, CDR1 is SGHNT and CDR2 is YYREEE (reference sequence). In DNA, the CDR3 is TGTGCCAGCAGCGGAGGACTAGCACATGAGCAGTTCTTC. Translating it yields CASSGGLAHEQFF.

This chain links TRBV7-9 with TRBJ2-1; 9 nucleotides line up with TRBD2. The CDR3 runs 13 residues. Germline V gene sequence: CDR1 SEHNR, CDR2 FQNEAQ (reference sequence). J lost 8 bases, V lost 3 bases, and 2 bases had no gene match. DNA for the CDR3: TGTGCCAGCAGCTTTAGCGGGAGTTATGAGCAGTTCTTC. Protein: CASSFSGSYEQFF.

This clone was detected only a few times. The chain couples TRBV5-1 to TRBJ1-4; the match to TRBD1 covers 9 bases. Germline trimming cut 0 bases from V and 7 bases from J; bases unmatched to any gene: 1. The CDR3 covers 14 residues. Germline V gene lookup returns CDR1 SGHRS and CDR2 YFSETQ. The CDR3 region is CASSLGTGVEKLFF. As DNA, the CDR3 is TGCGCCAGCAGCTTGGGGACAGGGGTTGAAAAACTGTTTTTT.

The chain employs TRBV7-2 and TRBJ1-2; no definite D call. Trimming took off 5 bases at V and 8 bases at J, with 15 bases between the two ends. Per germline, CDR1 SGHTA and CDR2 FQGNSA. The CDR3 has 13 residues. This CDR3 is CASSLPGSLGYTF. The CDR3 region has the DNA TGTGCCAGCAGCCTGCCGGGGTCTTTGGGCTACACCTTC.

CDR3 sequence (DNA): TGTGCCAGCAGTTTTGGAATAACAGGGGGTCTAAATGAGCAGTTCTTC. The encoded protein is CASSFGITGGLNEQFF. This chain joins TRBV6-5 and TRBJ2-1, with 8 bases that match TRBD1. Trimming at V came to 4 bases and at J to 7 bases, leaving 12 bases not matched to a gene. The CDR3 loop spans 16 amino acids. Germline CDR1 and CDR2: MNHEY and SVGAGI.

This sequence joins TRBV19 and TRBJ2-5, with 13 bases aligning to TRBD2. CDR1 LNHDA and CDR2 SQIVND come from the germline V gene (reference sequence). The CDR3 covers 17 residues. With V trimmed by 5 bases and J by 2 bases, 8 bases remained unmatched. The CDR3 protein is CASSSAGLAGAQETQYF. Written as DNA, the CDR3 is TGTGCCAGTAGTTCCGCCGGACTAGCGGGGGCACAAGAGACCCAGTACTTC. The full variable domain, rest sourced from reference TRBV19 and TRBJ2-5, is DGGITQSPKYLFRKEGQNVTLSCEQNLNHDAMYWYRQDPGQGLRLIYYSQIVNDFQKGDIAEGYSVSREKKESFPLTVTSAQKNPTAFYLCASSSAGLAGAQETQYFGPGTRLLVL.

The J gene is TRBJ2-3, the V gene TRBV2; tentative D call: TRBD2 (6 bases). This CDR3 is built from 14 residues. CDR1 and CDR2 (germline): SNHLY, FYNNEI. Trimming took 4 bases from V and 4 from J, leaving 12 bases between them. CDR3 coding DNA: TGTGCCAGCAGTGCACGGGCGGGACCAGATACGCAGTATTTT. Translating it yields CASSARAGPDTQYF. The variable domain in full, completed from reference TRBV2 and TRBJ2-3, reads EPEVTQTPSHQVTQMGQEVILRCVPISNHLYFYWYRQILGQKVEFLVSFYNNEISEKSEIFDDQFSVERPDGSNFTLKIRSTKLEDSAMYFCASSARAGPDTQYFGPGTRLTVL.

This clone is judged medium-sized. The sample contains more than one DNA sequence encoding this CDR3. This sequence joins TRBV9 and TRBJ1-6; 10 bases line up with TRBD1. V lost 3 bases and J lost 6; bases outside the gene matches: 3. This CDR3 is built from 15 residues. CDR1 and CDR2 (germline): SGDLS, YYNGEE. The CDR3 region is CASSAGQGGNSPLHF. The CDR3 DNA reads as TGTGCCAGCAGCGCCGGACAGGGGGGTAATTCACCCCTCCACTTT.

This chain joins TRBV18 and TRBJ1-6; TRBD1 is a possible D gene (6 bases). Trimming left V 2 bases short and J 8 bases short, with 13 bases between. The germline gives CDR1 KGHSH, CDR2 LQKENI. The CDR3 consists of 15 residues. Here the CDR3 DNA reads TGTGCCAGCTCACCAGCGACAGGAGGTGATTCACCCCTCCACTTT. Amino acids: CASSPATGGDSPLHF.

Concerning this clone: Germline is not matched at one junction end, which may reflect a read error. The chain has TRBV7-7 and TRBJ2-1; D is perhaps TRBD1 (6 bases). The length of the CDR3 is 15 residues. Germline CDR1 is SSHAT and CDR2 is FNYEAQ (reference sequence). CDR3 DNA sequence: TGTGCTAGCAGCCTGGGCTGGGGGCGGGACAATGAGCAGTTCTTC. Protein: CASSLGWGRDNEQFF.

This chain uses TRBV3-1 (or the pseudogene TRBV3-2) with TRBJ2-2; weak D call: TRBD2 (6 bases). The V end was cut by 3 bases, the J end by 0 bases, with 23 bases between. The CDR3 runs to 20 residues. The germline V gene has CDR1 LGHDT and CDR2 YNNKEL (reference sequence). The CDR3, as DNA: TGTGCCAGCAGCCATCCCCCCGGAGGTATGCGGGGCGCGAACACCGGGGAGCTGTTTTTT. Amino acids: CASSHPPGGMRGANTGELFF.

V and J are TRBV3-1 (or the pseudogene TRBV3-2) and TRBJ1-3, with D possibly matching TRBD1 (6 bases). Germline assignment: CDR1 LGHDT and CDR2 YNNKEL (reference sequence). The CDR3 contains 16 residues. Trimming took 0 bases from V and 0 from J, leaving 9 bases between them. DNA for the CDR3: TGTGCCAGCAGCCAAGATCAGGGGATCTCTGGAAACACCATATATTTT. Encoded protein: CASSQDQGISGNTIYF.

The chain uses TRBV5-6 and TRBJ1-2; tentative D call: TRBD1 (6 bases). This CDR3 comprises 16 residues. Germline CDR1 reads SGHDT; CDR2 reads YYEEEE. Trimming cost V 0 bases and J 2 bases, with 14 bases left between them. The CDR3 DNA is TGTGCCAGCAGCTTGGACTCAGGGGCCACAAACTATGGCTACACCTTC. Its translation is CASSLDSGATNYGYTF.

The rearrangement links TRBV24-1 to TRBJ2-1; TRBD2 aligns across 7 bases. The CDR3 contains 14 residues. Trimming at V came to 5 bases and at J to 2 bases, leaving 2 bases not matched to a gene. CDR1 is KGHDR and CDR2 is SFDVKD in the germline V gene. The CDR3 region is CATSGEGPYNEQFF. The CDR3 nucleotides are TGTGCCACCAGTGGGGAGGGGCCCTACAATGAGCAGTTCTTC.

CDR3 nucleotide sequence: TGTGCCAGCACGGGGGGGAGAAACACTGAAGCTTTCTTT. It encodes CASTGGRNTEAFF. The chain combines TRBV13 with TRBJ1-1; D is perhaps TRBD1 (5 bases). CDR1 is PRHDT, CDR2 FYEKMQ, per germline (reference sequence). Trimming removed 7 bases from V and 2 bases from J, with 11 bases in between. The CDR3 has 13 residues.

V gene TRBV4-1 combines with J gene TRBJ2-6, with D possibly matching TRBD1 (6 bases). Germline CDR1 MGHRA, CDR2 YSYEKL. This CDR3 has 16 amino acids. Deletions cut 0 bases from V and 2 bases from J, with 8 bases between. The CDR3 is CASSQDYRAGANVLTF. In DNA form, the CDR3 reads TGCGCCAGCAGCCAAGACTACAGGGCTGGGGCCAACGTCCTGACTTTC.

V gene TRBV18 combines with J gene TRBJ1-1, with 10 bases matching TRBD1. CDR3 size: 12 residues. V shed 4 bases and J 12 bases; nucleotides not matched to a gene: 5. CDR1 and CDR2 (germline): KGHSH, LQKENI. DNA for the CDR3: TGTGCCAGCTCACGGGACAGGGGCGAGTCTTTCTTT. Translation: CASSRDRGESFF.

The chain couples TRBV21-1 to TRBJ1-3. TRBV21-1 is an annotated pseudogene. This CDR3 comprises 13 residues. The CDR3 protein is CAAQEGLGNTIYF. The CDR3 DNA sequence: TGTGCCGCACAGGAGGGGCTTGGAAACACCATATATTTT.

This chain connects TRBV28 to TRBJ1-2; D perhaps matches TRBD1 (6 bases). Germline-derived CDR1 and CDR2 are MDHEN and SYDVKM. V lost 7 bases and J 8 bases, leaving 20 bases between the germline ends. The CDR3 runs 14 residues. CDR3 sequence reads: CASIIQTGSSGYTF. In DNA, the CDR3 is TGTGCCAGCATCATACAGACAGGTTCGTCGGGCTACACCTTC.

The chain is built from TRBV6-2 or TRBV6-3 and TRBJ2-1, with TRBD2 matching 11 bases. Germline V gene lookup returns CDR1 MNHEY and CDR2 SVGEGT. The trim removed 4 bases at V and 8 bases at J, leaving 13 bases unmatched. This CDR3 has 17 residues. CDR3 DNA sequence: TGTGCCAGCAGTTCCCGGACTAGCGGGTACACAAGGGATGAGCAGTTCTTC. It encodes CASSSRTSGYTRDEQFF.

The CDR3 here is CASSLDGIGTDTQYF. As DNA, the CDR3 is TGCGCCAGCAGCTTGGATGGCATCGGCACAGATACGCAGTATTTT. The chain uses TRBV5-1 and TRBJ2-3; no clear D gene. The germline V gene has CDR1 SGHRS and CDR2 YFSETQ. The CDR3 covers 15 residues. Trimming cost V 0 bases and J 1 base, with 9 bases left between them.

The chain carries TRBV11-2 and TRBJ2-1; D is unclear. The germline V gene has CDR1 SGHAT and CDR2 FQNNGV. With 6 bases removed from V and 8 bases from J, the gap between germline ends came to 26 bases. CDR3 length: 17 residues. CDR3 in DNA: TGTGCCAGCAGTTCACCTCAGGTGGGCTTGCGTTGGGATGAGCAGTTCTTC. Amino acid sequence: CASSSPQVGLRWDEQFF.

J is TRBJ2-5 and V is TRBV7-3; 7 bases map to TRBD2. J gave up 4 bases and V 8 bases, and 13 bases lay outside the gene matches. Per the germline V gene, CDR1 is SGHTA and CDR2 is FQGTGA. The CDR3 extends over 15 amino acids. CDR3 DNA: TGTGCCAGCTCTAGGGCTAGCGGAGCATTAGAGACCCAGTACTTC. This sequence encodes CASSRASGALETQYF.

This chain joins TRBV5-6 and TRBJ2-3; a weak D match, TRBD2 (5 bases). CDR3 length equals 14 residues. The germline V gene encodes CDR1 SGHDT and CDR2 YYEEEE. Trimming cost V 6 bases and J 0 bases, with 11 bases left between them. The CDR3 region is CASKQEVSTDTQYF. DNA for the CDR3: TGTGCCAGCAAGCAGGAGGTTAGCACAGATACGCAGTATTTT. Full variable domain (outside the CDR3, taken from reference TRBV5-6 and TRBJ2-3): DAGVTQSPTHLIKTRGQQVTLRCSPKSGHDTVSWYQQALGQGPQFIFQYYEEEERQRGNFPDRFSGHQFPNYSSELNVNALLLGDSALYLCASKQEVSTDTQYFGPGTRLTVL.